This T cell receptor (beta chain) originates from a study of cytomegalovirus exposure and HLA in healthy donors. A remark on this clone: What it binds is unknown.

It was with 60 Vbeta and 13 Jbeta primers that the PCR ran. Assay: immunoSEQ multiplex PCR; the TCRdb copy retains only in-frame clones and omits some. The sample lists 130,000 to 150,000 clones, 80% occurring once. Study-level findings and limits: Among immune exposure information, only CMV serostatus was available. Exclusion applied to some V segments, including TRBV6-2 and TRBV6-3, as they were indistinguishable.

CDR1 and CDR2 (germline): SGHVS, FNYEAQ. V was clipped by 4 bases and J by 4 bases, with 8 bases between them. This CDR3 contains 13 residues. This clonotype originated in a male donor in good health and CMV-seropositive. Sequenced: PBMCs. The chain uses TRBV7-6 and TRBJ1-3, with unresolved D. For the CDR3, the DNA is TGTGCCAGCAGCTCTAATCGGGGAAACACCATATATTTT. Protein sequence: CASSSNRGNTIYF.